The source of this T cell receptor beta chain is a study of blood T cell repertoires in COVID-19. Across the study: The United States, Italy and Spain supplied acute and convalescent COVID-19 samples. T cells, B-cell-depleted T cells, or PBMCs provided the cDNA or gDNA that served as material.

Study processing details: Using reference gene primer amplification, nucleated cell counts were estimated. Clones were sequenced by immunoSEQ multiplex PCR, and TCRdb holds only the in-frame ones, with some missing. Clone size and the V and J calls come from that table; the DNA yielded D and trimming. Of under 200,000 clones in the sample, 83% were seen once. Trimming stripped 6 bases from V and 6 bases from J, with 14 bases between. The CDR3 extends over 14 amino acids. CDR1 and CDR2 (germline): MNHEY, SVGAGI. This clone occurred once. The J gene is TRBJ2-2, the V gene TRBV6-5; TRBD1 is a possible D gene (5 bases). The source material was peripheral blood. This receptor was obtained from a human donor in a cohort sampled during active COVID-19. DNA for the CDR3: TGTGCCAGCAGCATATCAGGGATTCCCGGGGAGCTGTTTTTT. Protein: CASSISGIPGELFF.